The clone carrying this T cell receptor (beta chain) appeared a single time. What it binds is unknown. This specimen belongs to a study of lymphopenia after photon versus proton radiotherapy. Notes on the study in general: Under photons, naive T cells and diversity fell while effector/memory populations rose.

Here immunoSEQ multiplex PCR was the method, and the copy in TCRdb shows in-frame clones only, minus some. Here the sample spans tens of thousands of clones, roughly 83% being singletons. The CDR3 consists of 21 residues. After removal of 0 bases from V and 0 bases from J, the junction contained 17 bases not matched to a gene. The germline V gene encodes CDR1 LGHNA and CDR2 YSLEER. The genes are TRBV4-3 and TRBJ2-7; 10 bases are shared with TRBD1. The sequences come from peripheral blood, collected from a patient treated with proton-based radiotherapy. The source is a man in his sixties with pancreatic cancer. CDR3 sequence: CASSQELSWKYRDRGSYEQYF. The CDR3 DNA reads TGCGCCAGCAGCCAAGAACTCTCGTGGAAATACCGGGACAGGGGCTCCTACGAGCAGTACTTC.